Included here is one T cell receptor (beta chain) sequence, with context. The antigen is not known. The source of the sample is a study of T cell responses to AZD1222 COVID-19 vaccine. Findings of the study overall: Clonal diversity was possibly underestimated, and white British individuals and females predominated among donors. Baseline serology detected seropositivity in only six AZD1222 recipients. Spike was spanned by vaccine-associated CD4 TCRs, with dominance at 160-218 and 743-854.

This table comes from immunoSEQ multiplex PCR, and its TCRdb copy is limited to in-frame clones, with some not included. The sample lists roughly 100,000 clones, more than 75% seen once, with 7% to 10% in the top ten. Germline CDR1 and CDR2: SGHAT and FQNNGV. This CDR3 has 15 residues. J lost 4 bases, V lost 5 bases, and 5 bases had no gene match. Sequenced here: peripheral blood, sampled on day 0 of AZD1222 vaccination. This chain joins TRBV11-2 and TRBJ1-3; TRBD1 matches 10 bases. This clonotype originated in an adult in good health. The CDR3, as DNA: TGTGCCAGCAGCCGACAGGGGGCATCCGGAAACACCATATATTTT. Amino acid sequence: CASSRQGASGNTIYF. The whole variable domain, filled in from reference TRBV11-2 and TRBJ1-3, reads EAGVAQSPRYKIIEKRQSVAFWCNPISGHATLYWYQQILGQGPKLLIQFQNNGVVDDSQLPKDRFSAERLKGVDSTLKIQPAKLEDSAVYLCASSRQGASGNTIYFGEGSWLTVV.